The 9 T cell receptor beta chains reported below all come from one sample, sequenced in a study of blood T cell repertoires in COVID-19. Only in-frame clones appear in the TCRdb table, and some are missing; sequencing was by immunoSEQ multiplex PCR. This sample has 300,000 to 350,000 clones, with around 86% found just once. The sequencing sample was made of peripheral blood. The receptors stem from a woman aged 45 to 65 with COVID-19, enrolled during active disease.

The rearrangement links TRBV6-2 or TRBV6-3 to TRBJ1-5, with D tentatively TRBD1 (5 bases). Trimming stripped 5 bases from V and 10 bases from J, with 21 bases between. CDR1 MNHEY and CDR2 SVGEGT come from the germline V gene. The CDR3 contains 15 residues. The CDR3 nucleotides are TGTGCCAGCAGTGGACAACGATCGCGAAAGACCCCCCAGCATTTT. This codes for CASSGQRSRKTPQHF.

V usage is TRBV15 and J usage is TRBJ2-6; 12 nucleotides agree with TRBD1. The trim removed 3 bases at V and 2 bases at J, leaving 8 bases unmatched. Germline CDR1 LNHNV, CDR2 YYDKDF (reference sequence). This CDR3 is built from 19 residues. The CDR3 sequence is CATSSSWGQGATGANVLTF. CDR3 nucleotides: TGTGCCACCAGCAGCTCTTGGGGACAGGGGGCGACTGGGGCCAACGTCCTGACTTTC.

The J gene is TRBJ1-1, the V gene TRBV5-1, with D unresolved. V lost 6 bases, J lost 1 base, and 10 bases lay in between. This CDR3 has 13 residues. Looked up from germline, CDR1 is SGHRS and CDR2 is YFSETQ. CDR3 bases: TGCGCCAGCAACAGAAACGAGAACACTGAAGCTTTCTTT. Translating gives CASNRNENTEAFF.

The chain is built from TRBV4-1 and TRBJ1-5; 8 nucleotides match TRBD1. CDR3 length: 15 amino acids. Germline-derived CDR1 and CDR2 are MGHRA and YSYEKL. V lost 1 base and J lost 6; bases outside the gene matches: 5. This chain's CDR3 is CASSQVQGAGQPQHF. The CDR3 coding sequence is TGCGCCAGCAGCCAAGTTCAGGGGGCTGGTCAGCCCCAGCATTTT.

The V and J genes are TRBV6-1 and TRBJ2-7, with 10 bases matching TRBD2. In germline, CDR1 is MNHNS, CDR2 SASEGT. The CDR3 is made up of 14 amino acids. V shed 4 bases and J 4 bases; nucleotides not matched to a gene: 4. This CDR3 reads CASSGAGGPYEQYF. The DNA for the CDR3 is TGTGCCAGCAGTGGAGCGGGAGGGCCGTACGAGCAGTACTTC.

The chain has TRBV4-2 and TRBJ2-2; TRBD2 agrees at 7 bases. Germline CDR1 LGHNA, CDR2 YNFKEQ. The length of the CDR3 is 17 residues. The V gene end was trimmed by 0 bases and the J gene end by 4 bases; junction bases not matched to a gene: 8. Here the CDR3 DNA reads TGTGCCAGCAGCCAAGATTGGGCCGGGACTATCACCGGGGAGCTGTTTTTT. This encodes CASSQDWAGTITGELFF.

The chain carries TRBV4-3 and TRBJ2-1; no firm D call. V gave up 0 bases and J gave up 8 bases, with 8 bases separating them. The CDR3 extends over 13 amino acids. The germline CDR1 and CDR2 sequences are LGHNA and YSLEER. The CDR3 here is CASSQDRRYEQFF. The CDR3 region has the DNA TGCGCCAGCAGCCAAGATCGGCGGTATGAGCAGTTCTTC.

The chain combines TRBV4-1 with TRBJ2-7; the match to TRBD1 covers 7 bases. The germline CDR1 and CDR2 sequences are MGHRA and YSYEKL. The CDR3 extends over 14 amino acids. V was clipped by 2 bases and J by 2 bases; unmatched bases: 3. CDR3 in DNA: TGCGCCAGCAGCCAACGAACAGGGGCCTACGAGCAGTACTTC. It specifies CASSQRTGAYEQYF.

The chain has TRBV4-2 and TRBJ2-2; 8 nucleotides agree with TRBD1. The junction had 9 bases not matched to a gene; V was cut back by 4 bases and J by 5 bases. Germline CDR1 LGHNA, CDR2 YNFKEQ. The CDR3 loop spans 16 amino acids. In DNA, the CDR3 is TGTGCCAGCAGCCCTCAGGGGGCGCTCAATACCGGGGAGCTGTTTTTT. This translates into CASSPQGALNTGELFF.